This T cell receptor (beta chain) stems from a study of T cell responses to AZD1222 COVID-19 vaccine. Whole-study context: Investigators merged groups given second doses at roughly 4 or roughly 12 weeks.

The CDR3 totals 14 residues. Trimming took 8 bases from V and 4 from J, leaving 15 bases between them. CDR1 and CDR2 from the germline V gene are SNHLY and FYNNEI. About this clone itself: Its antigen is currently unknown.

Sequencing was performed with immunoSEQ multiplex PCR; in TCRdb, only in-frame clones are kept and a portion is missing. The sample lists about 260,000 clones, approximately 93% occurring once. Study-wide points: Unmutated variant regions are reportedly the target of nearly half of TCRs that are spike-specific. It should be noted that donors were predominantly white British and more often female, and clonal diversity was possibly underestimated. Repertoires in all cases were sampled only once the peak T cell response had passed.

The sequence was collected from an adult in good health. The chain carries TRBV2 and TRBJ2-1, with D perhaps matching TRBD2 (6 bases). The sequences come from peripheral blood, collected on day 0 of AZD1222 vaccination. DNA of the CDR3: TGTGCCAGCGGGCTTCTAGCGACATACAATGAGCAGTTCTTC. It is translated as CASGLLATYNEQFF.